This paragraph reports one TCR beta chain. Its antigen is unknown. Qualities for individual bases were not recorded, and no much larger clone is one base off. The V end gives up 9 bases and the J end 8 bases, leaving 12 bases in the junction not matched to a gene. The CDR3 contains 14 residues, cysteine and phenylalanine counted. Only the CDR3 part of the read is kept: 42 bases, read in frame from the first base. CDR1 and CDR2 were assigned from the germline V gene (reference sequence) as LNHDA and SQIVND. Participants in the prospective study were enrolled through a virtual design, were aged roughly 18 to 100 years, and lived in roughly 25 United States geographic areas. In the prospective study, participants were assigned to cohorts based on the clinical history participants reported in a screening survey and a study questionnaire. For ImmuneRACE Cohort 3, a participant was defined as recovered based on two consecutive negative NP/OP PCR tests, clearance by a healthcare professional, or resolution of symptoms. In the prospective study, mobile phlebotomists collected whole blood, serum and a nasopharyngeal or oropharyngeal swab from each participant. Over a 2-month period, participants in the prospective study had the option of providing additional blood draws and questionnaires. Before DNA extraction, blood samples from the prospective study were shipped at room temperature or frozen.

The data were obtained in a study of blood T cell repertoires in COVID-19 (dated by TCRdb to between 2020 and 2021). General notes on the study: The collaborator samples originated in the United States, Italy and Spain and spanned the acute and convalescent phases of COVID-19. The prospective study material was composed of cDNA or gDNA derived from T cells, B-cell-depleted T cells, or PBMCs. Subjects who had been exposed to COVID-19, were actively infected with it, or had recovered from it provided the deeply sampled blood TCRbeta repertoires that made up the dataset. The repertoires were released in a freely available public database meant as a resource for research on the immune response to SARS-CoV-2. The samples were drawn from two sources: the first 160 participants of the ongoing ImmuneRACE study, and over 950 subjects contributed by 6 global collaborators. Nearly every sample came with metadata listing a de-identified subject ID, COVID-19 status, age in years and sex. Where HLA class I and class II types were available, the types were taken from metadata supplied by the sample provider, not from assay-based typing.

The paper's findings and limits, for the study overall: The quantity of clinical and demographic metadata differed by source and by participant and was supplied without curation.

The immunoSEQ Assay, a bias-controlled multiplex PCR, was used to amplify TCRbeta CDR3 regions from genomic DNA. Per the original workflow: Nucleated cell counts per sample were estimated from amplification of reference gene primers within the assay. Sequence reads were collapsed and filtered to measure the absolute abundance of every unique TCRbeta CDR3 rearrangement. For each sample, productive Simpson clonality was calculated by taking the square root of Simpson's diversity index across productive rearrangements. The clones in this table, taken by TCRdb from immuneACCESS, are in-frame only. Not every clone is retained; where verified, under half of the shortfall comes from an unresolved V gene, and the cause of the rest is unknown. That table furnishes V, J and clone size, whereas the DNA furnished D and trimming. This sample holds 240,000 or so clones; 86% were observed only once. The ten top clones hold roughly 2% of the sample.

Sequencing was carried out using PBMCs or T cells enriched from blood (not recorded which). The sequence derives from a woman aged 45-59 years who had recovered from COVID-19. The sequence joins TRBV19 to TRBJ2-1; TRBD2 agrees with 8 junctional bases. The CDR3 region reads CASKRGGGLDEQFF. The DNA sequence is given as TGTGCCAGCAAAAGGGGCGGGGGGTTAGATGAGCAGTTCTTC.